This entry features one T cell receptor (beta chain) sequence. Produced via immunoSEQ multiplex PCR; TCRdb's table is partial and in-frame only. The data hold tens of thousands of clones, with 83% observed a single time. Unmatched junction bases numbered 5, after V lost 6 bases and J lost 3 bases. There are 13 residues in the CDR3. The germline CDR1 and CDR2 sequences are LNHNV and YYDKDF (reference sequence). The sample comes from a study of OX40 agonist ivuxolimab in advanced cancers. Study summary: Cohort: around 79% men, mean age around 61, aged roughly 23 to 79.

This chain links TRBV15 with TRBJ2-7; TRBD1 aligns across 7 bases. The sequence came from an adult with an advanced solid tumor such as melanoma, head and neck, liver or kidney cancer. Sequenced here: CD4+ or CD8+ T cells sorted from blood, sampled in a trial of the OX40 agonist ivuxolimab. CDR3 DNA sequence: TGTGCCACCAGGGGACAGACGGACTACGAGCAGTACTTC. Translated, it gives CATRGQTDYEQYF.